These T cell receptor beta chains were read from a single sample in a study of T cell changes during pregnancy in multiple sclerosis. Clones were read by immunoSEQ multiplex PCR, and TCRdb kept only the in-frame ones, dropping some. The sample records approximately 130,000 clones, about 96% being singletons. Material: peripheral blood, obtained after pregnancy. The origin of the receptors is a female donor with multiple sclerosis, enrolled in a pregnancy study. The CDR3 runs from the conserved cysteine through the conserved F or W. The order of the fields is V gene, D gene, J gene, clone size, CDR3 protein, CDR3 DNA. D genes are given only for firm matches. Rows give clone size only sometimes, using once, few, many, or a class for an expanded clone.

TRBV28	-	TRBJ2-7	-	CASSHRLGGGQSYEQYF	TGTGCCAGCAGCCATCGATTAGGGGGGGGTCAATCCTACGAGCAGTACTTC
TRBV2	-	TRBJ1-5	-	CASSGSRTGDQPQHF	TGTGCCAGCAGCGGGAGCCGCACGGGTGATCAGCCCCAGCATTTT
TRBV25-1	-	TRBJ2-1	-	CASSAHNEQFF	TGTGCCAGCAGTGCTCACAATGAGCAGTTCTTC
TRBV5-1	-	TRBJ2-7	-	CASSLAGMSHEQYF	TGCGCCAGCAGCTTGGCAGGGATGAGCCACGAGCAGTACTTC
TRBV4-2	-	TRBJ2-1	once	CASRNAAQNEQFF	TGTGCCAGCAGGAACGCCGCGCAAAATGAGCAGTTCTTC
TRBV30	TRBD2	TRBJ2-1	-	CAWSVGTSGGNEQFF	TGTGCCTGGAGTGTAGGGACTAGCGGGGGTAATGAGCAGTTCTTC
TRBV6-5	TRBD1	TRBJ1-3	-	CASRRDRVYGNTIYF	TGTGCCAGCAGGCGAGACAGGGTTTATGGAAACACCATATATTTT
TRBV5-1	-	TRBJ1-4	-	CASSLYPQFTNEKLFF	TGCGCCAGCAGCTTGTATCCGCAGTTCACTAATGAAAAACTGTTTTTT
TRBV7-8	TRBD2	TRBJ2-4	few	CASSLKIEFGGNIQYF	TGTGCCAGCAGCTTAAAAATTGAGTTCGGGGGGAACATTCAGTACTTC
TRBV7-8	TRBD1	TRBJ2-7	-	CASSSPRQGYEQYF	TGTGCCAGCAGCTCACCTCGACAGGGCTACGAGCAGTACTTC
TRBV7-9	-	TRBJ2-1	-	CASSPTGGPGNEQFF	TGTGCCAGCAGCCCAACAGGTGGACCAGGGAATGAGCAGTTCTTC
TRBV7-2	TRBD2	TRBJ2-7	-	CASSPRGEGGGEQYF	TGTGCCAGCAGCCCCCGCGGGGAGGGCGGGGGCGAGCAGTACTTC
TRBV7-8	-	TRBJ2-6	-	CASQSGANVLTF	TGTGCCAGTCAATCTGGGGCCAACGTCCTGACTTTC
TRBV10-3	-	TRBJ2-1	-	CAISATGNEQFF	TGTGCCATCAGTGCGACGGGCAATGAGCAGTTCTTC
TRBV6-6	TRBD1	TRBJ1-6	-	CASSYSQGANSPLHF	TGTGCCAGCAGTTACTCGCAGGGGGCAAATTCACCCCTCCACTTT
TRBV10-3	-	TRBJ2-7	once	CAASREEAIYEQYF	TGTGCCGCATCGCGCGAGGAGGCTATTTACGAGCAGTACTTC
TRBV9	TRBD1	TRBJ2-2	-	CASNKEGTENTGELFF	TGTGCCAGCAACAAAGAAGGGACAGAGAACACCGGGGAGCTGTTTTTT
TRBV27	-	TRBJ2-7	-	CASSSGSVQYF	TGTGCCAGCAGTTCAGGGTCGGTTCAGTACTTC
TRBV19	TRBD1	TRBJ2-5	-	CASSMGQQQETQYF	TGTGCCAGTAGTATGGGACAGCAACAAGAGACCCAGTACTTC
TRBV27	TRBD1	TRBJ2-1	-	CASRLPGQGYNEQFF	TGTGCCAGCAGGCTCCCGGGACAGGGCTACAATGAGCAGTTCTTC
TRBV2	-	TRBJ1-2	-	CASSESFGNYGYTF	TGTGCCAGCAGTGAGTCGTTCGGTAACTATGGCTACACCTTC
TRBV29-1	TRBD2	TRBJ2-1	-	CSALLTSGRYPYNEQFF	TGCAGCGCCCTACTGACTAGCGGGAGATACCCCTACAATGAGCAGTTCTTC
TRBV15	TRBD2	TRBJ2-2	-	CATSSSNVAGAGGELFF	TGTGCCACCAGCAGCTCGAACGTTGCGGGAGCGGGGGGGGAGCTGTTTTTT
TRBV7-7	-	TRBJ2-7	once	CASSRSETERYEQYF	TGTGCTAGCAGCCGCTCCGAGACAGAACGCTACGAGCAGTACTTC
TRBV6-5	TRBD2	TRBJ2-1	-	CASSPLAGEQFF	TGTGCCAGCAGTCCGCTAGCGGGAGAGCAGTTCTTC
TRBV5-4	TRBD1	TRBJ2-7	-	CASSSTGFNEQYF	TGTGCCAGCAGCTCGACAGGGTTCAACGAGCAGTACTTC
TRBV5-1	-	TRBJ2-5	-	CASSLDVADQETQYF	TGCGCCAGCAGCTTGGACGTGGCAGACCAAGAGACCCAGTACTTC